The source of this T cell receptor (beta chain) is a study of glioma-infiltrating T cells. Study-level points and caveats: Gliomas, especially low-grade, showed above-expected tissue-blood divergence; non-neoplastic patients showed below.

This clonotype was detected once. The antigen remains undetermined. The CDR3 runs to 13 residues. Per germline, CDR1 MNHEY and CDR2 SVGEGT. Amplification of TCR alpha and beta CDR3 regions from RNA used iRepertoire nested multiplex PCR. Input was 100-400 ng of tissue mRNA or PBMC total RNA. A single record per CDR3 protein comes from TCRdb applying MiXCR to the multiplex PCR reads. The repertoire holds some 100,000 distinct CDR3 sequences, with 25% to 30% as singletons. The chain recombines TRBV6-2 or TRBV6-3 with TRBJ2-1, with D possibly being TRBD1 (6 bases). The receptor's source is a human donor with low-grade glioma or glioblastoma, undergoing nonglioma brain surgery, or in good health (not recorded which). Sequenced input: glioma tissue, nonneoplastic brain tissue, or PBMCs (not recorded which). This CDR3 reads CVSSLDSYNEQFF. The CDR3 DNA reads TGTGTTAGCAGTTTGGACAGCTACAATGAGCAGTTCTTC.